The clone carrying this TCR beta chain was detected once. The sample comes from a study of blood T cell repertoires in COVID-19. Study information: The cDNA or gDNA used as material had been derived from T cells, B-cell-depleted T cells, or PBMCs.

Study processing details: Reference gene primers were amplified, and this amplification served to estimate nucleated cell counts. Profiled with immunoSEQ multiplex PCR; TCRdb holds only in-frame clones, not every one. V, J and clone size reflect that table, while D and trimming were determined from the DNA. The table includes about 59,000 clones, about 76% detected once. Germline loops: CDR1 ENHRY, CDR2 SYGVKD. This CDR3 region has 15 residues. Trimming left V 7 bases short and J 0 bases short, with 13 bases between. Sequencing input: peripheral blood. The sequence derives from a woman of 80 years or more with active or convalescent COVID-19. This chain links TRBV10-3 with TRBJ1-5, with a possible D match to TRBD1 (5 bases). CDR3 bases: TGTGCCATCACCCGACAGTCCTATAGCAATCAGCCCCAGCATTTT. It encodes CAITRQSYSNQPQHF.